What follows are 6 T cell receptor beta chains derived from one specimen sequenced in a study of shared clonotypes between healthy human individuals (dated by TCRdb to 2020 to 2022). Library construction relied on the immunoSEQ multiplex PCR assay. The immuneACCESS repertoire file appears here via TCRdb, limited to in-frame rearrangements. These files lack a portion of the clones; in checked studies, under half of the deficit traces to unresolved V genes, and the cause of the others is not known. The sample table holds approximately 940,000 clones, of which about 80% were seen once. The top ten clonotypes cover approximately 1.5% of the sample. Source material: memory CD4+ T cells sorted from blood. In light of the paper, this sample's cell subset or site label describes: CD45RA-negative fraction. These receptor sequences come from a man aged 18 to 29 in good health.

Only a few counts were recorded for this clone. The chain recombines TRBV30 with TRBJ1-4; no reliable D call. The CDR3 contains 15 residues. Per the germline V gene, CDR1 is GTSNPN and CDR2 is SVGIG (reference sequence). V shed 6 bases and J shed 0 bases, with 14 bases lying between them. This chain's CDR3 is CACSKRGATNEKLFF. CDR3 nucleotides: TGTGCCTGTTCAAAGCGGGGTGCAACTAATGAAAAACTGTTTTTT. The complete variable domain, with remaining parts taken from reference TRBV30 and TRBJ1-4, reads SQTIHQWPATLVQPVGSPLSLECTVEGTSNPNLYWYRQAAGRGLQLLFYSVGIGQISSEVPQNLSASRPQDRQFILSSKKLLLSDSGFYLCACSKRGATNEKLFFGSGTQLSVL.

The chain couples TRBV6-1 to TRBJ1-2; 10 nucleotides match TRBD1. The CDR3 sequence is 13 residues long. With V trimmed by 8 bases and J by 3 bases, 3 bases remained unmatched. In germline, CDR1 is MNHNS, CDR2 SASEGT. CDR3 sequence: CASSGTGDYGYTF. The CDR3 DNA follows: TGTGCCAGCTCAGGGACAGGGGACTATGGCTACACCTTC.

This rearrangement joins TRBV5-5 to TRBJ2-3; D possibly matches TRBD1 or TRBD2 (5 bases each). CDR1 and CDR2 (germline): SGHKS, YYEKEE (reference sequence). The V and J ends lost 2 bases and 3 bases respectively, with 13 bases between them. The CDR3 is 15 residues long. CDR3 nucleotides: TGTGCCAGCAGCTTAGGGGAGTCCTATACAGATACGCAGTATTTT. It yields the protein CASSLGESYTDTQYF.

This clone was seen more than once but under ten times. The gene calls are TRBV9 and TRBJ2-5, with 8 bases lining up with TRBD2. Germline CDR1 SGDLS, CDR2 YYNGEE. The CDR3 is 18 residues long. The J segment lost 2 bases and the V segment lost 0 bases, leaving 12 bases of the junction unmatched. The CDR3, as DNA: TGTGCCAGCAGCGTAGGCCTCCTCGGGGCGGGAGGACAAGAGACCCAGTACTTC. Protein product: CASSVGLLGAGGQETQYF.

This clone was detected only a few times. The chain uses TRBV28 and TRBJ2-7; D remains unclear. V was clipped by 5 bases and J by 6 bases, with 11 bases between them. This CDR3 contains 12 residues. Germline CDR1 MDHEN, CDR2 SYDVKM. The DNA for the CDR3 is TGTGCCAGCAGTGCCTCCCGGACCGAGCAGTACTTC. Protein product: CASSASRTEQYF. The variable domain in full, completed from reference TRBV28 and TRBJ2-7, reads DVKVTQSSRYLVKRTGEKVFLECVQDMDHENMFWYRQDPGLGLRLIYFSYDVKMKEKGDIPEGYSVSREKKERFSLILESASTNQTSMYLCASSASRTEQYFGPGTRLTVT.

The genes are TRBV5-3 and TRBJ2-7; perhaps TRBD1 as D (6 bases). TRBV5-3 is noted as an ORF with a role that remains uncertain. V was cut by 9 bases and J by 0 bases, with 16 bases left in between. The CDR3 length is 14 residues. The CDR3 loop is CAIGFRTASYEQYF. The DNA of the CDR3 is TGTGCCATCGGGTTCAGGACAGCCTCCTACGAGCAGTACTTC.